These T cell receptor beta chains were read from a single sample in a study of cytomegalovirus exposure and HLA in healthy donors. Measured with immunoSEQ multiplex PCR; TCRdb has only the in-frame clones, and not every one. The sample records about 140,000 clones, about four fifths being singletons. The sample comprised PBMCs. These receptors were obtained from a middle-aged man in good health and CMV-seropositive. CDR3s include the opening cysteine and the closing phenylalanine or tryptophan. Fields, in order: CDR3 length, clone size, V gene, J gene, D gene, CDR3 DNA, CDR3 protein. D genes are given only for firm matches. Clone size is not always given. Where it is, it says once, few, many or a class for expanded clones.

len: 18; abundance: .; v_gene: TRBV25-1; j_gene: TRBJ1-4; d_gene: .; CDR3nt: TGTGCCAGCAGTGAATTGAGGGAGAGGGGGGGGCCTAATGAAAAACTGTTTTTT; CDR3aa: CASSELRERGGPNEKLFF
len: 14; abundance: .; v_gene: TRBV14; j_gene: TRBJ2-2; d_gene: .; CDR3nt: TGTGCCAGCAGCCAAGATTACTACACCGGGGAGCTGTTTTTT; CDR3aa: CASSQDYYTGELFF
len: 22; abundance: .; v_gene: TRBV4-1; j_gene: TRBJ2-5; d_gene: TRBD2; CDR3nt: TGCGCCAGCAGCCATCGATACGTGGCTAGCGGGAGTAGGTCTCGCGTGGGAGAGACCCAGTACTTC; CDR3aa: CASSHRYVASGSRSRVGETQYF
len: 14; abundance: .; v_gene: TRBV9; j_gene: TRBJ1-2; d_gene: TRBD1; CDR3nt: TGTGCCAGCAGCGTAGGGACAGGGGGCGATGGCTACACCTTC; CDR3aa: CASSVGTGGDGYTF
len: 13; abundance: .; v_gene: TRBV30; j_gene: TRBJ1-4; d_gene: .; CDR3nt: TGTGCCTGGACGGCGACGGGGGGAGAAAAACTGTTTTTT; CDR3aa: CAWTATGGEKLFF
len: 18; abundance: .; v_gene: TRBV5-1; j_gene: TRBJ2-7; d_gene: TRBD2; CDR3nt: TGCGCCAGCAGCTTGGCCCCTAGCGGGGGGCTCCTTTCCTACGAGCAGTACTTC; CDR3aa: CASSLAPSGGLLSYEQYF
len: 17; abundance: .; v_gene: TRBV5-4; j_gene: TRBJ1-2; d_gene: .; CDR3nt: TGTGTCAGCAGCCCACTCCCGCGTAGTAGCGGTAACTATGGCTACACCTTC; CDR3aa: CVSSPLPRSSGNYGYTF
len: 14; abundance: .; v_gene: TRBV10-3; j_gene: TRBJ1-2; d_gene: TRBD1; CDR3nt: TGTGCCATCAGTGAGTCCAGGGGGAACTATGGCTACACCTTC; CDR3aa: CAISESRGNYGYTF
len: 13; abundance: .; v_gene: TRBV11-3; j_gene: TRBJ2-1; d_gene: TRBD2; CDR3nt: TGTGCCAGCAGGAGCGGGGGGCTGAATGAGCAGTTCTTC; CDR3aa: CASRSGGLNEQFF
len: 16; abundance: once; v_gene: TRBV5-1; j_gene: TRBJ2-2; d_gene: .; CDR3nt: TGCGCCAGCAGCTTGGCCCGGACAGAGAACACCGGGGAGCTGTTTTTT; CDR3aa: CASSLARTENTGELFF
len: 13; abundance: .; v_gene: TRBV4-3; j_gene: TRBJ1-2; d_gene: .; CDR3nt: TGCGCCAGCAGCCAAGACGGTCTCTATGGCTACACCTTC; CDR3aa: CASSQDGLYGYTF
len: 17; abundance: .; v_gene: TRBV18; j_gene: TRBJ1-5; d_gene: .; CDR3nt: TGTGCCAGCTCACCCGAAACCCTGGGGCTGGGGTATCAGCCCCAGCATTTT; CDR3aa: CASSPETLGLGYQPQHF
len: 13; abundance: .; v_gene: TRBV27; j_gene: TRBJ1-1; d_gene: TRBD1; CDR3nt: TGTGCCAGCACCCATGACAGGGGCACTGAAGCTTTCTTT; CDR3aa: CASTHDRGTEAFF
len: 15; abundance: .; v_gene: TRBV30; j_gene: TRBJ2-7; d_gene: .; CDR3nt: TGTGCCGGGAATCTGAGACTAGGCGACCCCTACGAGCAGTACTTC; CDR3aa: CAGNLRLGDPYEQYF
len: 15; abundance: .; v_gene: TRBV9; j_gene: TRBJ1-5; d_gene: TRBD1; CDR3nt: TGTGCCAGCAGCGTAGAGGCAGGGGGTATTCAGCCCCAGCATTTT; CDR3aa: CASSVEAGGIQPQHF
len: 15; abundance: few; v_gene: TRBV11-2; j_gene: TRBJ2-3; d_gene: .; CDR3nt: TGTGCCAGCAGCTACGAGCGGACTAGCACAGATACGCAGTATTTT; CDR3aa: CASSYERTSTDTQYF
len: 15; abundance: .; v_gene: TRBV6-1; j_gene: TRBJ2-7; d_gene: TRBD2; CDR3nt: TGTGCCAGCAGTGAAGCGCGTGCGGGAGTCTACGAGCAGTACTTC; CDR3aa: CASSEARAGVYEQYF
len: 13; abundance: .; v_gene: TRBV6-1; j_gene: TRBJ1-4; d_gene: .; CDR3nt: TGTGCCAGCGACAGAGAGAGGAATGAAAAACTGTTTTTT; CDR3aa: CASDRERNEKLFF
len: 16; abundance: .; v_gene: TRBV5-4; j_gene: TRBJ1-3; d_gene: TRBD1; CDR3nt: TGTGCCAGCAGCTTCGTAGGGGGCGGGTTGGGAAACACCATATATTTT; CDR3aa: CASSFVGGGLGNTIYF
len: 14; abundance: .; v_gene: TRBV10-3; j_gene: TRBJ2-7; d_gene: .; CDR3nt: TGTGCCATCAGTGCGGGGACAATCACCTACGAGCAGTACTTC; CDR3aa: CAISAGTITYEQYF
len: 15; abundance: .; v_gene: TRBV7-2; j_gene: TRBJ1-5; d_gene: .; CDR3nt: TGTGCCAGCAGCTTAGGTGTTTATAGCAATCAGCCCCAGCATTTT; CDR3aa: CASSLGVYSNQPQHF
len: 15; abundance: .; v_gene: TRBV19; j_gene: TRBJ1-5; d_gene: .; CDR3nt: TGTGCCAGTAGTACCCCATCGGGGGGTGGTCAGCCCCAGCATTTT; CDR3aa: CASSTPSGGGQPQHF
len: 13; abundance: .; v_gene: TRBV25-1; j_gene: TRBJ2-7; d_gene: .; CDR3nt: TGTGCCACTACGGACAGCCTCTCCTACGAGCAGTACTTC; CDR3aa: CATTDSLSYEQYF
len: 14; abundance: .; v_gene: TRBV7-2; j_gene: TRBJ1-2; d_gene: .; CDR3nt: TGTGCCAGCAGCTTTTCCAGGCAGGACTGTGGCTACACCTTC; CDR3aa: CASSFSRQDCGYTF
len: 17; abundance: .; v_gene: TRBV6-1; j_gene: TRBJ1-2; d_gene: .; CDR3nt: TGTGCCAGCAGTGAAGCCTTTTGGCGGGCGGCTAACTATGGCTACACCTTC; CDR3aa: CASSEAFWRAANYGYTF
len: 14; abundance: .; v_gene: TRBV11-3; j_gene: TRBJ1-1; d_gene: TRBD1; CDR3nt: TGTGCCAGCGGAACAGGGGGCGCTGCCACTGAAGCTTTCTTT; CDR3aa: CASGTGGAATEAFF
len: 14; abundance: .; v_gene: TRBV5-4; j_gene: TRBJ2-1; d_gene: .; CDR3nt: TGTGCCAGCAGCGCCGGACTAACCTACAATGAGCAGTTCTTC; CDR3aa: CASSAGLTYNEQFF
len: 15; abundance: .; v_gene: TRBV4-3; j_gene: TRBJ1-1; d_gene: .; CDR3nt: TGCGCCAGCAGCCAAGATATTCACGGGAACACTGAAGCTTTCTTT; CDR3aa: CASSQDIHGNTEAFF
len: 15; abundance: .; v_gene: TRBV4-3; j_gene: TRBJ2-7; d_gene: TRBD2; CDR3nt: TGCGCCAGCAGCCAAGTGAGCGGGGGGAAGTACGAGCAGTACTTC; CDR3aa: CASSQVSGGKYEQYF
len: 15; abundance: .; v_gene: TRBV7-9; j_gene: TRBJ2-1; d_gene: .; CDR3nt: TGTGCCAGCAGCTTCGGGGAGGGGGGGCCTAAGGAGCAGTTCTTC; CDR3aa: CASSFGEGGPKEQFF
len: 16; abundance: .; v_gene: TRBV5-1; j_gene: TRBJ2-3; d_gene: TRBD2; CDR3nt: TGCGCCAGCAGCCTTGGAAAGACTAGCGGGGGAGATACGCAGTATTTT; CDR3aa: CASSLGKTSGGDTQYF
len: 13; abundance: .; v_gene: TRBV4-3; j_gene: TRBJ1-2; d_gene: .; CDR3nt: TGCGCCAGCAGCCAAGAGGGCCGCTATGGCTACACCTTC; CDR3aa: CASSQEGRYGYTF
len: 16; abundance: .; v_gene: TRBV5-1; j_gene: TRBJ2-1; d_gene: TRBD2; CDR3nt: TGCGCCAGCAGCTTGCCCCCGACTAGCGGCCACAATGAGCAGTTCTTC; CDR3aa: CASSLPPTSGHNEQFF
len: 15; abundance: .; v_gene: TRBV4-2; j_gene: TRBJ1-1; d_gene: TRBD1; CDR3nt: TGTGCCAGCAGCCAAGACCGGACAGGGGCCGGTGAAGCTTTCTTT; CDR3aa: CASSQDRTGAGEAFF
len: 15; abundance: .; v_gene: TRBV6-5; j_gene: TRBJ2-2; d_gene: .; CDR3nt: TGTGCCAGCAGCCGCGGCGGGGGCAGGACCGGGGAGCTGTTTTTT; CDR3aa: CASSRGGGRTGELFF
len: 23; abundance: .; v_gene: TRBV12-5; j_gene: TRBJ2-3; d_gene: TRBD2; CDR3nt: TGTGCTAGTGGTTTGGTACTAAGGTACCTCGTGCTAGCGGGAGGGGCTAGCACAGATACGCAGTATTTT; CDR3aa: CASGLVLRYLVLAGGASTDTQYF
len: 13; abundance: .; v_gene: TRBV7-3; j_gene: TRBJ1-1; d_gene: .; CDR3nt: TGTGCCAGCAGCTTAAGAGGCGAGGCTGAAGCTTTCTTT; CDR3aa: CASSLRGEAEAFF
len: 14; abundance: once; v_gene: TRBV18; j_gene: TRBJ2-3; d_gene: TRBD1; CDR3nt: TGTGCCAGCTCACCCGACAGGGTGGCAGATACGCAGTATTTT; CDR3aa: CASSPDRVADTQYF
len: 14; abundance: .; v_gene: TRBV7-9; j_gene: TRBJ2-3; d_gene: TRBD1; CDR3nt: TGTGCCAGCAGCTGGGGACAGGGTGGGAATACGCAGTATTTT; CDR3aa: CASSWGQGGNTQYF
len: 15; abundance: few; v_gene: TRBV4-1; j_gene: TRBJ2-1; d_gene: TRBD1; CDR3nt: TGCGCCAGCAGCCATGGAAACAGGGGGCTGAATGAGCAGTTCTTC; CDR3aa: CASSHGNRGLNEQFF
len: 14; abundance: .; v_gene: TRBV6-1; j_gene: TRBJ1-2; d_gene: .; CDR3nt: TGTGCCAGTCGGGGGGGGGCGCGCGTCTATGGCTACACCTTC; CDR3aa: CASRGGARVYGYTF